The T cell receptor (beta chain) described here comes from a study of blood T cell repertoires in COVID-19. Whole-study context: Researchers got acute and convalescent COVID-19 samples from the United States, Italy and Spain.

The V and J ends lost 5 bases and 0 bases respectively, with 10 bases between them. CDR3 size: 15 residues. Germline V gene lookup returns CDR1 MNHEY and CDR2 SVGAGI. Authors' analysis steps: For nucleated cells, counts were estimated from reference gene primer amplification. Profiling relied on immunoSEQ multiplex PCR, and the TCRdb table lists in-frame clones only, not all of them. V, J and clone size were drawn from that table, and D and trimming were deduced from the DNA. The table has around 340,000 clones, about nine tenths seen once. Adults between roughly 18 and 95 years of age took part from 20 to 25 US areas. Exposed study participants had met a COVID-19 case within 2 weeks before entry.

The material sequenced was PBMCs or T cells enriched from blood (not recorded which). This TCR derives from a woman aged 25-40 years who had been exposed to COVID-19. V usage is TRBV6-5 and J usage is TRBJ1-4, with a possible D match to TRBD1 (5 bases). CDR3: CASSRRQPTNEKLFF. The CDR3, as DNA: TGTGCCAGCAGTCGCCGACAGCCAACTAATGAAAAACTGTTTTTT.